This T cell receptor (beta chain) was recovered during a study of blood T cells in healthy people across ages. CDR3 length: 13 residues. With a J-beta primer mix and a sample-barcoded 5' primer, a second PCR ran 7 to 11 cycles. TCRdb recomputed calls from the 5' RACE reads with MiXCR, one row per CDR3 protein. The table lists about 1,500,000 distinct CDR3 sequences, roughly 27% of them singletons. The genes are TRBV21-1 and TRBJ2-7. TRBV21-1 is a pseudogene. Sequencing used blood. The origin of this receptor is a woman aged 25-40 years in good health. Here the CDR3 reads CASSKGRPYEQYF. CDR3 nucleotide sequence: TGTGCCAGCAGCAAAGGGCGCCCCTACGAGCAGTACTTC.